These 21 T cell receptor beta chains came from one sample sequenced in a study of shared clonotypes between healthy human individuals. Sequencing was performed with immunoSEQ multiplex PCR; in TCRdb, only in-frame clones are kept and a portion is missing. The data contain roughly 1,500,000 clones, 98% of them singletons. Sequenced material: naive CD4+ T cells sorted from blood. The sample's subset: CD45RA+ positively selected. The receptors here all came from a man aged 25 to 40 in good health.

This sequence joins TRBV6-1 and TRBJ1-5; D not certain. The CDR3 has 14 residues. Germline lookup yields CDR1 MNHNS and CDR2 SASEGT. V lost 0 bases to trimming and J lost 3 bases, with 6 bases between them. CDR3 amino acids: CASSEAVSNQPQHF. For the CDR3, the DNA is TGTGCCAGCAGTGAAGCTGTTTCCAATCAGCCCCAGCATTTT.

This clone has a single count. The V and J genes are TRBV10-3 and TRBJ2-4, with TRBD2 identical over 7 bases. V lost 6 bases to trimming and J lost 3 bases; unmatched junction nucleotides: 2. The V gene's germline CDR1 is ENHRY and CDR2 SYGVKD. The CDR3 contains 13 residues. The CDR3 DNA is TGTGCCATCAGCCCGGGGGGCAAAAACATTCAGTACTTC. Protein product: CAISPGGKNIQYF.

This clone was detected only once. This sequence joins TRBV28 and TRBJ1-1; D may be TRBD1 (6 bases). The V and J ends lost 8 bases and 11 bases respectively, with 15 bases between them. CDR3 length: 11 amino acids. The V gene's germline CDR1 is MDHEN and CDR2 SYDVKM. The CDR3 here is CASEGGRSAFF. As DNA, the CDR3 is TGTGCCAGCGAGGGGGGCAGAAGTGCTTTCTTT.

This clone was counted a single time. This sample also contains other DNA sequences that code for the same CDR3. This chain connects TRBV5-4 to TRBJ2-3; 8 nucleotides agree with TRBD2. J gave up 2 bases and V 0 bases, and 2 bases lay outside the gene matches. CDR3 length: 15 amino acids. Germline V gene data show CDR1 as SGHNT and CDR2 as YYREEE (reference sequence). The CDR3: CASSLAGGPTDTQYF. The CDR3 DNA reads TGTGCCAGCAGCTTGGCGGGAGGGCCCACAGATACGCAGTATTTT.

The rearrangement links TRBV9 to TRBJ2-3; 9 positions agree with TRBD1. The CDR3 is 16 residues long. Germline V gives CDR1 SGDLS, CDR2 YYNGEE. The V segment lost 4 bases and the J segment 2 bases; nucleotides outside the gene matches: 8. In DNA form, the CDR3 reads TGTGCCAGCAGCCTACGAGGGACAGGGAACACAGATACGCAGTATTTT. This gives the protein CASSLRGTGNTDTQYF.

The V call is TRBV18, the J call TRBJ2-1; 9 bases are shared with TRBD2. CDR3 length: 16 amino acids. CDR1 is KGHSH, CDR2 LQKENI, per germline. The trim removed 3 bases at V and 5 bases at J, leaving 8 bases unmatched. CDR3 amino acids: CASSPLGAGGDNEQFF. CDR3 nucleotides: TGTGCCAGCTCACCCCTCGGAGCGGGAGGTGACAATGAGCAGTTCTTC.

The gene calls are TRBV6-1 and TRBJ2-5; D is possibly TRBD2 (5 bases). Trimming removed 6 bases at V and 2 bases at J, with 10 bases between. Per the germline V gene, CDR1 is MNHNS and CDR2 is SASEGT. CDR3 length equals 13 residues. The CDR3 coding sequence is TGTGCCAGCAGGCGGAGGATACAAGAGACCCAGTACTTC. This codes for CASRRRIQETQYF.

The chain carries TRBV5-4 and TRBJ2-2; tentative D call: TRBD2 (6 bases). This CDR3 spans 16 amino acids. The V gene's germline CDR1 is SGHNT and CDR2 YYREEE (reference sequence). Trimming removed 1 base at V and 4 bases at J, with 14 bases between. Written as DNA, the CDR3 is TGTGCCAGCAGCTTGTGGCAGGGAGGCCTCACCGGGGAGCTGTTTTTT. Protein: CASSLWQGGLTGELFF.

V and J are TRBV9 and TRBJ2-3; D is undetermined. This CDR3 is 16 amino acids long. Germline CDR1 and CDR2: SGDLS and YYNGEE. Trimming took 2 bases from V and 6 from J, leaving 19 bases between them. CDR3 nucleotides: TGTGCCAGCAGCGTCACCCCGGGCCCGACGGCGGATACGCAGTATTTT. It codes for CASSVTPGPTADTQYF.

The gene calls are TRBV2 and TRBJ2-2; D call uncertain. Trimming cost V 0 bases and J 9 bases, with 8 bases left between them. Germline assignment: CDR1 SNHLY and CDR2 FYNNEI. The CDR3 covers 13 residues. The CDR3 coding sequence is TGTGCCAGCAGTGAAGCGCTTACCCGGGAGCTGTTTTTT. Amino acids: CASSEALTRELFF. The full variable domain, with the rest looked up from reference TRBV2 and TRBJ2-2, is EPEVTQTPSHQVTQMGQEVILRCVPISNHLYFYWYRQILGQKVEFLVSFYNNEISEKSEIFDDQFSVERPDGSNFTLKIRSTKLEDSAMYFCASSEALTRELFFGEGSRLTVL.

The chain carries TRBV19 and TRBJ1-5, with 9 bases matching TRBD1. The CDR3 loop spans 17 amino acids. V was pared by 7 bases and J by 3 bases, with 13 bases of the junction left unmatched. CDR1 and CDR2 (germline): LNHDA, SQIVND (reference sequence). The CDR3 reads CASTLKTGTGTNQPQHF. As DNA, the CDR3 is TGTGCCAGTACCCTCAAAACCGGGACAGGGACCAATCAGCCCCAGCATTTT. Based on the CDR3 plus reference TRBV19 and TRBJ1-5, the full variable domain is DGGITQSPKYLFRKEGQNVTLSCEQNLNHDAMYWYRQDPGQGLRLIYYSQIVNDFQKGDIAEGYSVSREKKESFPLTVTSAQKNPTAFYLCASTLKTGTGTNQPQHFGDGTRLSIL.

Remarks on this clone: Other DNA sequences in the sample encode the same CDR3. The V gene is TRBV5-1, the J gene TRBJ2-7; no firm D call. The CDR3 has 11 residues. From germline, CDR1 is SGHRS and CDR2 YFSETQ. V lost 5 bases and J lost 2, with 5 bases in between. CDR3 sequence: CASSSPYEQYF. The CDR3 coding sequence is TGCGCCAGCAGTTCCCCCTACGAGCAGTACTTC.

This chain's CDR3 is CASSSQRSNQPQHF. The CDR3, as DNA: TGTGCCAGCAGCTCTCAACGATCTAATCAGCCCCAGCATTTT. V is TRBV7-2 and J is TRBJ1-5; D gene uncertain. This CDR3 is 14 amino acids long. The germline gives CDR1 SGHTA, CDR2 FQGNSA. Trimming removed 4 bases from V and 4 bases from J, with 11 bases in between.

V usage is TRBV9 and J usage is TRBJ2-1; the match to TRBD1 covers 8 bases. Germline V CDR1 and CDR2: SGDLS, YYNGEE. The CDR3 runs to 20 residues. V shed 4 bases, J shed 2 bases, and the junction held 20 bases outside the gene matches. CDR3 DNA sequence: TGTGCCAGCAGCCCAAAGACGGACAGGGTCCCTTTCGAAGCCTACAATGAGCAGTTCTTC. It is translated as CASSPKTDRVPFEAYNEQFF.

The chain joins TRBV28 to TRBJ1-5; TRBD1 agrees at 7 bases. V shed 6 bases and J 7 bases; nucleotides not matched to a gene: 9. CDR3 size: 14 residues. Germline V gene sequence: CDR1 MDHEN, CDR2 SYDVKM. CDR3 residues: CASSSRQGGQPQHF. In DNA, the CDR3 is TGTGCCAGCAGCTCTCGACAGGGTGGCCAGCCCCAGCATTTT.

The chain carries TRBV5-6 and TRBJ2-7, with 11 bases that match TRBD2. The CDR3 totals 16 residues. The V gene's germline CDR1 is SGHDT and CDR2 YYEEEE. Trimming at V came to 3 bases and at J to 7 bases, leaving 12 bases not matched to a gene. Here the CDR3 reads CASSSGLAAVTGEQYF. CDR3 coding DNA: TGTGCCAGCAGCTCGGGACTAGCGGCGGTGACAGGGGAGCAGTACTTC.

The chain is built from TRBV5-4 and TRBJ2-5; D remains ambiguous. V was trimmed by 2 bases and J by 3 bases, leaving 11 bases between them. The CDR3 totals 14 residues. Germline V lookup: CDR1 SGHNT, CDR2 YYREEE (reference sequence). The DNA of the CDR3 is TGTGCCAGCAGCTTAACCGCCGGAGAAGAGACCCAGTACTTC. It is translated as CASSLTAGEETQYF.

The chain links TRBV10-1 to TRBJ2-2, with 8 bases lining up with TRBD2. With V trimmed by 3 bases and J by 1 base, 4 bases remained unmatched. There are 16 residues in the CDR3. Germline V gene sequence: CDR1 WNHNN, CDR2 SYGVQD (reference sequence). This CDR3 reads CASSEAGALNTGELFF. The CDR3 nucleotides read TGCGCCAGCAGTGAAGCGGGAGCATTGAACACCGGGGAGCTGTTTTTT.

The chain combines TRBV5-1 with TRBJ2-1; D gene unclear. V was clipped by 2 bases and J by 6 bases, with 9 bases between them. CDR3 length: 13 residues. Germline CDR1 SGHRS, CDR2 YFSETQ. In nucleotides, the CDR3 is TGCGCCAGCAGCTTCCGGGTGATCAATGAGCAGTTCTTC. Translating it yields CASSFRVINEQFF.

The V gene is TRBV14, the J gene TRBJ2-7; D not resolved. The CDR3 totals 16 residues. V lost 1 base, J lost 7 bases, and 20 bases lay in between. Germline assignment: CDR1 SGHDN and CDR2 FVKESK. This CDR3 is CASSQGARDVNREQYF. The CDR3 DNA sequence: TGTGCCAGCAGCCAAGGGGCTCGCGATGTGAATAGAGAGCAGTACTTC.

The J gene is TRBJ2-1, the V gene TRBV11-2, with TRBD1 as a possible D gene (6 bases). The germline V gene has CDR1 SGHAT and CDR2 FQNNGV. The CDR3 is 16 amino acids. V lost 0 bases to trimming and J lost 10 bases, with 19 bases between them. The CDR3 bases are TGTGCCAGCAGCTTAGATCCAAACAGGGAAGGGCGCGAGCAGTTCTTC. This encodes CASSLDPNREGREQFF.